Below are 31 T cell receptor beta chains sequenced from a single sample in a study of technical replicates of blood from several donors. Sequencing was performed with immunoSEQ multiplex PCR; in TCRdb, only in-frame clones are kept and a portion is missing. The table has about 68,000 clones, approximately 97% seen once. The sequenced sample consisted of T cells isolated from PBMCs. Source of these receptors: a human donor in good health.

The CDR3 DNA is TGTGCCAGCAGGACTGACTCGAACACTGAAGCTTTCTTT. It yields the protein CASRTDSNTEAFF. The chain uses TRBV6-5 and TRBJ1-1; D ambiguous. CDR1 and CDR2 (germline): MNHEY, SVGAGI. The CDR3 extends over 13 amino acids. V was pared by 6 bases and J by 1 base, with 9 bases between.

This sequence joins TRBV28 and TRBJ2-7, with 9 bases fitting TRBD1. The V gene's germline CDR1 is MDHEN and CDR2 SYDVKM. V was pared by 4 bases and J by 6 bases, with 4 bases of the junction left unmatched. CDR3 length equals 13 residues. DNA of the CDR3: TGTGCCAGCAGTTCTCGGACAGGGGCCGAGCAGTACTTC. Its translation is CASSSRTGAEQYF.

The DNA of the CDR3 is TGTGCCAGCAGCTTGCTACAGGAACTCTACGAGCAGTACTTC. This translates into CASSLLQELYEQYF. The V and J genes are TRBV5-8 and TRBJ2-7, with D maybe TRBD1 (5 bases). Trimming pared 1 base from V and 3 bases from J, leaving 11 bases between. The length of the CDR3 is 14 residues. The germline gives CDR1 SGHTS, CDR2 YDEGEE.

For the CDR3, the DNA is TGTGCCAGCAGCTCTCGGACTAGCGGGAGTATAACAGATACGCAGTATTTT. Protein: CASSSRTSGSITDTQYF. This chain uses TRBV11-3 with TRBJ2-3; 13 bases align to TRBD2. The CDR3 contains 17 residues. The germline V gene encodes CDR1 SGHNT and CDR2 YENEEA. V was clipped by 4 bases and J by 3 bases; unmatched bases: 7.

The J gene is TRBJ1-2, the V gene TRBV10-3; D unclear. The ends were cut back, 9 bases at V and 3 bases at J, with 14 bases in the middle. CDR3 length: 13 residues. Germline V lookup: CDR1 ENHRY, CDR2 SYGVKD. The CDR3 spells CAILRSEDYGYTF. The DNA for the CDR3 is TGTGCCATATTGAGGAGCGAAGACTATGGCTACACCTTC.

CDR3 loop: CASTHGTGVYEQYF. In nucleotides, the CDR3 is TGTGCCAGCACCCACGGCACGGGAGTGTACGAGCAGTACTTC. The chain uses TRBV6-6 and TRBJ2-7; D is possibly TRBD2 (6 bases). Germline V gene lookup returns CDR1 MNHNY and CDR2 SVGAGI (reference sequence). The CDR3 has 14 residues. Trimming left V 7 bases short and J 4 bases short, with 17 bases between.

The rearrangement links TRBV13 to TRBJ2-1, with D perhaps matching TRBD2 (6 bases). The V end was cut by 5 bases, the J end by 5 bases, with 19 bases between. The CDR3 is 16 amino acids. From germline, CDR1 is PRHDT and CDR2 FYEKMQ (reference sequence). CDR3 loop: CASSLRRDSGNNEQFF. For the CDR3, the DNA is TGTGCCAGCAGCCTACGAAGAGATAGCGGAAACAATGAGCAGTTCTTC.

The chain carries TRBV5-4 and TRBJ2-7; 7 positions agree with TRBD1. This CDR3 contains 15 residues. Trimming at V came to 2 bases and at J to 1 base, leaving 6 bases not matched to a gene. CDR1 is SGHNT, CDR2 YYREEE, per germline (reference sequence). The CDR3 region has the DNA TGTGCCAGCAGCTTCTTCGGACAGGAATCCTACGAGCAGTACTTC. This sequence encodes CASSFFGQESYEQYF.

This clone is a singleton in its sample. The chain couples TRBV6-5 to TRBJ2-7; TRBD2 is a possible D gene (6 bases). Germline assignment: CDR1 MNHEY and CDR2 SVGAGI. Between the trimmed V and J ends, which lost 6 bases and 3 bases, there was a span of 9 bases. The CDR3 is 12 amino acids. CDR3 amino acids: CASSRGIYEQYF. CDR3 DNA: TGTGCCAGCAGCCGGGGGATCTACGAGCAGTACTTC.

The rearrangement joins TRBV28 to TRBJ1-3, with a possible D match to TRBD1 (6 bases). Germline values: CDR1 MDHEN, CDR2 SYDVKM. Trimming left V 7 bases short and J 0 bases short, with 13 bases between. CDR3 length equals 15 residues. The CDR3 here is CASMMTGSSGNTIYF. The CDR3, as DNA: TGTGCCAGCATGATGACAGGTTCCTCTGGAAACACCATATATTTT.

This chain joins TRBV6-1 and TRBJ1-1, with D unresolved. V shed 5 bases and J shed 3 bases, with 10 bases lying between them. In germline, CDR1 is MNHNS, CDR2 SASEGT. The CDR3 totals 13 residues. CDR3 protein: CASSPTRDTEAFF. The CDR3 DNA sequence: TGTGCCAGCAGTCCGACGAGGGACACTGAAGCTTTCTTT.

This chain uses TRBV19 with TRBJ1-5; D is undetermined. V lost 5 bases and J lost 0, with 5 bases in between. In germline, CDR1 is LNHDA, CDR2 SQIVND (reference sequence). The CDR3 covers 13 residues. This CDR3 is CASSYGSNQPQHF. The CDR3 nucleotides read TGTGCCAGTAGTTACGGTAGCAATCAGCCCCAGCATTTT.

This clone is a singleton in its sample. The J gene is TRBJ2-2, the V gene TRBV30; D perhaps matches TRBD2 (6 bases). Germline V gene data show CDR1 as GTSNPN and CDR2 as SVGIG (reference sequence). There are 12 residues in the CDR3. CDR3 in DNA: TGTGGCTCGGGGGAGGACACCGGGGAGCTGTTTTTT. Its protein is CGSGEDTGELFF.

J is TRBJ2-2 and V is TRBV6-5; no firm D call. This CDR3 region has 16 residues. Germline V lookup: CDR1 MNHEY, CDR2 SVGAGI. V lost 4 bases to trimming and J lost 1 base, with 13 bases between them. CDR3 sequence reads: CASSSQEERNTGELFF. The DNA for the CDR3 is TGTGCCAGCAGTTCTCAGGAAGAGAGGAACACCGGGGAGCTGTTTTTT.

The chain employs TRBV25-1 and TRBJ1-3; D ambiguous. Germline values: CDR1 MGHDK, CDR2 SYGVNS. The CDR3 is 15 residues long. The V and J ends lost 6 bases and 4 bases respectively, with 16 bases between them. The DNA of the CDR3 is TGTGCCAGCAGGCCGACATACAATCTAGGAAACACCATATATTTT. It is translated as CASRPTYNLGNTIYF.

The J gene is TRBJ1-2, the V gene TRBV29-1; D call uncertain. V was pared by 3 bases and J by 8 bases, with 10 bases between. Looked up from germline, CDR1 is SQVTM and CDR2 is ANQGSEA. The CDR3 has 11 amino acids. The CDR3 coding sequence is TGCAGCGTTGATGCAGGTTGGGGCTACACCTTC. Translation: CSVDAGWGYTF.

The chain couples TRBV30 to TRBJ1-4; D call uncertain. The germline CDR1 and CDR2 sequences are GTSNPN and SVGIG (reference sequence). The CDR3 runs 13 residues. V was pared by 4 bases and J by 8 bases, with 14 bases between. DNA for the CDR3: TGTGCCTGGACGTCGACTATCGGGGAAAAACTGTTTTTT. Translating it yields CAWTSTIGEKLFF.

J is TRBJ1-2 and V is TRBV28; D gene unclear. The CDR3 is made up of 17 amino acids. The germline V gene has CDR1 MDHEN and CDR2 SYDVKM. V lost 7 bases to trimming and J lost 1 base, with 22 bases between them. The DNA for the CDR3 is TGTGCCAGCACCACCGAAGGACTGGCTAACTATAACTATGGCTACACCTTC. Protein sequence: CASTTEGLANYNYGYTF.

The rearrangement joins TRBV29-1 to TRBJ2-2; D not resolved. CDR1 is SQVTM and CDR2 is ANQGSEA in the germline V gene. V lost 3 bases, J lost 3 bases, and 8 bases lay in between. The CDR3 has 13 residues. The CDR3 DNA reads as TGCAGCGTTGATCCAGGATACACCGGGGAGCTGTTTTTT. Amino acid sequence: CSVDPGYTGELFF.

The CDR3 DNA follows: TGTGCCAGCAGCGAGGGACAGGCGAACACTGAAGCTTTCTTT. Translating gives CASSEGQANTEAFF. The chain carries TRBV9 and TRBJ1-1; 8 bases line up with TRBD1. The CDR3 sequence is 14 residues long. Trimming took 3 bases from V and 1 from J; bases not matched to a gene: 2. The V gene's germline CDR1 is SGDLS and CDR2 YYNGEE.

The J gene is TRBJ2-3, the V gene TRBV4-2, with 13 bases aligning to TRBD2. Germline CDR1 and CDR2: LGHNA and YNFKEQ. Trimming cost V 7 bases and J 2 bases; bases outside gene matches: 3. The CDR3 length is 15 residues. The CDR3 is CASKLAGGVTDTQYF. In nucleotides, the CDR3 is TGTGCCAGCAAACTAGCGGGAGGGGTCACAGATACGCAGTATTTT.

CDR3 coding DNA: TGTGCCAGCAGCTTCAGGCCGACAGGGACGGACTATGGCTACACCTTC. Protein product: CASSFRPTGTDYGYTF. The V and J genes are TRBV7-6 and TRBJ1-2; 7 bases match TRBD1. Germline V lookup: CDR1 SGHVS, CDR2 FNYEAQ. This CDR3 has 16 amino acids. The J segment lost 3 bases and the V segment lost 3 bases, leaving 10 bases of the junction unmatched.

The chain links TRBV4-1 to TRBJ1-1, with 11 nucleotides matching TRBD1. With 3 bases clipped from V and 4 bases from J, the junction kept 4 bases outside the gene matches. Germline loops: CDR1 MGHRA, CDR2 YSYEKL. The CDR3 length is 15 residues. The CDR3 loop reads CASSHWDRGGTEAFF. As DNA, the CDR3 is TGCGCCAGCAGCCATTGGGACAGGGGGGGCACTGAAGCTTTCTTT.

This rearrangement joins TRBV30 to TRBJ2-2, with D unclear. Trimming left V 5 bases short and J 9 bases short, with 7 bases between. Germline CDR1 reads GTSNPN; CDR2 reads SVGIG (reference sequence). The CDR3 covers 10 residues. Written as DNA, the CDR3 is TGTGCCTGGGGTGCCTGGGAGCTGTTTTTT. Its translation: CAWGAWELFF.

J is TRBJ2-3 and V is TRBV9; the match to TRBD2 covers 7 bases. The J segment lost 6 bases and the V segment lost 4 bases, leaving 11 bases of the junction unmatched. The CDR3 runs to 15 residues. The germline V gene encodes CDR1 SGDLS and CDR2 YYNGEE. CDR3: CASSTSSGVLDTQYF. CDR3 bases: TGTGCCAGCAGCACCTCAAGCGGGGTACTTGATACGCAGTATTTT.

DNA of the CDR3: TGTGCCAGCAGTTTATTCCCGACCCGGACAGTAAACACTGAAGCTTTCTTT. Translating it yields CASSLFPTRTVNTEAFF. V usage is TRBV27 and J usage is TRBJ1-1; perhaps TRBD1 as D (6 bases). The CDR3 runs to 17 residues. CDR1 MNHEY and CDR2 SMNVEV come from the germline V gene (reference sequence). V dropped 1 base and J dropped 2 bases, with 17 bases sitting between them.

This chain links TRBV4-1 with TRBJ2-7, with 9 bases aligning to TRBD2. CDR1 is MGHRA and CDR2 is YSYEKL in the germline V gene. The CDR3 runs 15 residues. The trim removed 0 bases at V and 6 bases at J, leaving 6 bases unmatched. The chain's CDR3 is CASSQEPGLASEQYF. The CDR3 region has the DNA TGCGCCAGCAGCCAAGAGCCGGGACTAGCTTCCGAGCAGTACTTC.

The chain joins TRBV19 to TRBJ1-1; maybe TRBD1 (6 bases). Germline CDR1 LNHDA, CDR2 SQIVND (reference sequence). The CDR3 extends over 11 amino acids. With 8 bases removed from V and 12 bases from J, the gap between germline ends came to 16 bases. The CDR3 region is CASGHRVRTFF. For the CDR3, the DNA is TGTGCCAGTGGACACAGGGTTAGGACTTTCTTT.

V gene TRBV12-5 combines with J gene TRBJ2-3, with D maybe TRBD2 (5 bases). CDR1 is LGHNT, CDR2 FRNRAP, per germline. CDR3 length: 14 residues. With 1 base removed from V and 1 base from J, the gap between germline ends came to 6 bases. Here the CDR3 DNA reads TGTGCTAGTGGTTTGGGTAGCGGCACAGATACGCAGTATTTT. As protein: CASGLGSGTDTQYF.

This chain joins TRBV7-3 and TRBJ2-5; D is perhaps TRBD2 (6 bases). There are 14 residues in the CDR3. Germline values: CDR1 SGHTA, CDR2 FQGTGA. Trimming removed 5 bases at V and 5 bases at J, with 15 bases between. This CDR3 is CASSPSGDGETQYF. The CDR3 DNA is TGTGCCAGCAGCCCCTCGGGGGACGGGGAGACCCAGTACTTC. Looking up the rest from reference TRBV7-3 and TRBJ2-5 gives the full variable domain: GAGVSQTPSNKVTEKGKYVELRCDPISGHTALYWYRQSLGQGPEFLIYFQGTGAADDSGLPNDRFFAVRPEGSVSTLKIQRTERGDSAVYLCASSPSGDGETQYFGPGTRLLVL.

The rearrangement links TRBV27 to TRBJ2-7; tentatively, D is TRBD2 (5 bases). The CDR3 is 15 amino acids. The V end lost 8 bases, the J end lost 1 base, and 18 bases lay between the germline ends. Germline values: CDR1 MNHEY, CDR2 SMNVEV (reference sequence). The CDR3: CASLPRGDWSYEQYF. CDR3 nucleotides: TGTGCCAGCCTCCCACGGGGTGACTGGTCCTACGAGCAGTACTTC.